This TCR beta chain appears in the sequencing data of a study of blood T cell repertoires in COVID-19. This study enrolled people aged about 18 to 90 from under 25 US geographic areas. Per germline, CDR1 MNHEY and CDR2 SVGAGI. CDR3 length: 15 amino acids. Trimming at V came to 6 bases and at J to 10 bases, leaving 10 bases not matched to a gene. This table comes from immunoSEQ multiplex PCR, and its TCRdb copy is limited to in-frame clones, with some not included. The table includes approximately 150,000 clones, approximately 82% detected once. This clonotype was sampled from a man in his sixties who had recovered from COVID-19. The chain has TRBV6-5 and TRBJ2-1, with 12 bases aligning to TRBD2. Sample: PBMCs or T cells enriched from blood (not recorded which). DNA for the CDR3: TGTGCCAGCAGGCAACCGGGACTAGCGGGCGAGGAGCAGTTCTTC. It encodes CASRQPGLAGEEQFF.